The 10 T cell receptor beta chains in this list originate from one sample, sequenced in a study of T cells in Graves' hyperthyroidism and ophthalmopathy. Amplification of TCR beta CDR3 regions used RNA as the template. A first-round RT-PCR of the TCR CDR3 used the HTBI primer set. TCRdb itself ran the multiplex PCR reads through MiXCR, one entry per CDR3 protein. Here the sample spans a few hundred thousand distinct CDR3 sequences, roughly 46% being singletons. Sequencing was done on a sample of peripheral blood or thyroid tissue (not recorded which). These receptor sequences come from a woman aged 18-35 years with Graves' hyperthyroidism.

This clonotype has ten or more counts. V gene TRBV7-8 combines with J gene TRBJ1-6; D perhaps matches TRBD1 (5 bases). This CDR3 is built from 15 residues. Germline CDR1 is SGHVS and CDR2 is FQNEAQ. V lost 5 bases and J lost 7, with 15 bases in between. CDR3 nucleotides: TGTGCCAGCAGCCAAGTCGGGAGGGACAATTCACCCCTCCACTTT. Protein sequence: CASSQVGRDNSPLHF. Looking up the rest from reference TRBV7-8 and TRBJ1-6 gives the full variable domain: GAGVSQSPRYKVAKRGQDVALRCDPISGHVSLFWYQQALGQGPEFLTYFQNEAQLDKSGLPSDRFFAERPEGSVSTLKIQRTQQEDSAVYLCASSQVGRDNSPLHFGNGTRLTVT.

In this sample, this clonotype turned up once. This chain joins TRBV25-1 and TRBJ1-5, with D possibly matching TRBD1 (5 bases). CDR3 length equals 16 residues. Germline-derived CDR1 and CDR2 are MGHDK and SYGVNS. V was pared by 4 bases and J by 6 bases, with 19 bases between. In nucleotides, the CDR3 is TGTGCCAGCAGTGCCGGGACGGTTGTGGGCGCTCAGCCCCAGCATTTT. Its translation: CASSAGTVVGAQPQHF.

This clonotype occurred many times. V gene TRBV15 combines with J gene TRBJ2-7; 7 nucleotides line up with TRBD2. CDR3 length: 13 amino acids. Germline V gene lookup returns CDR1 LNHNV and CDR2 YYDKDF (reference sequence). V lost 6 bases and J lost 3; bases outside the gene matches: 5. For the CDR3, the DNA is TGTGCCACCAGGGAGCAGCGGGGCTACGAGCAGTACTTC. Translating it yields CATREQRGYEQYF. The whole variable domain, remainder taken from reference TRBV15 and TRBJ2-7, is DAMVIQNPRYQVTQFGKPVTLSCSQTLNHNVMYWYQQKSSQAPKLLFHYYDKDFNNEADTPDNFQSRRPNTSFCFLDIRSPGLGDTAMYLCATREQRGYEQYFGPGTRLTVT.

J is TRBJ2-7 and V is TRBV10-3, with D unclear. The CDR3 has 11 amino acids. V dropped 10 bases and J dropped 7 bases, with 14 bases sitting between them. CDR1 ENHRY and CDR2 SYGVKD come from the germline V gene. The CDR3 sequence is CASGVASEQYF. CDR3 nucleotides: TGTGCCAGCGGAGTCGCGTCGGAGCAGTACTTC.

The chain carries TRBV29-1 and TRBJ2-5; D is perhaps TRBD1 or TRBD2 (5 bases each). This CDR3 region has 12 residues. CDR1 SQVTM and CDR2 ANQGSEA come from the germline V gene. V was shortened by 4 bases and J by 10 bases, with 16 bases between the two germline ends. CDR3 bases: TGCAGCGTTGTTCGGGACGTTGTGATCCAGTACTTC. The encoded protein is CSVVRDVVIQYF.

Only a few counts were recorded for this clonotype. This chain joins TRBV6-6 and TRBJ1-5; D is possibly TRBD1 (5 bases). V gave up 7 bases and J gave up 2 bases, with 18 bases separating them. Per germline, CDR1 MNHNY and CDR2 SVGAGI (reference sequence). The CDR3 extends over 16 amino acids. CDR3: CASTYTGQSGNQPQHF. The DNA of the CDR3 is TGTGCCAGCACCTACACGGGGCAGTCAGGCAATCAGCCCCAGCATTTT.

Here the CDR3 reads CASSEARTGPYEQYF. The DNA of the CDR3 is TGTGCCAGCAGTGAAGCGAGGACAGGGCCCTACGAGCAGTACTTC. The chain recombines TRBV2 with TRBJ2-7, with TRBD1 matching over 8 bases. The J segment lost 2 bases and the V segment lost 0 bases, leaving 3 bases of the junction unmatched. There are 15 residues in the CDR3. The germline CDR1 and CDR2 sequences are SNHLY and FYNNEI.

This clonotype has at least ten counts. This chain joins TRBV29-1 and TRBJ2-7, with D perhaps matching TRBD1 (6 bases). Trimming cost V 6 bases and J 1 base, with 19 bases left between them. From germline, CDR1 is SQVTM and CDR2 ANQGSEA. The CDR3 extends over 15 amino acids. CDR3 in amino acids: CSVTGGWDNSYEQYF. The CDR3 bases are TGCAGCGTGACTGGTGGCTGGGACAATTCCTACGAGCAGTACTTC.

The CDR3 sequence is CASRKARGFSYEQYF. Here the CDR3 DNA reads TGTGCCAGCAGGAAGGCCCGCGGGTTTTCCTACGAGCAGTACTTC. This chain joins TRBV6-1 and TRBJ2-7; perhaps TRBD2 as D (5 bases). Trimming pared 6 bases from V and 1 base from J, leaving 16 bases between. CDR3 length: 15 residues. Per the germline V gene, CDR1 is MNHNS and CDR2 is SASEGT.

Here the CDR3 DNA reads TGCAGTGCCGCAGATGCTAGCGGGAGGGAGACCCAGTACTTC. Protein product: CSAADASGRETQYF. The chain couples TRBV20-1 to TRBJ2-5; 11 bases line up with TRBD2. Germline CDR1 is DFQATT and CDR2 is SNEGSKA (reference sequence). The CDR3 has 14 residues. Trimming removed 6 bases from V and 5 bases from J; junction bases left unmatched: 8.